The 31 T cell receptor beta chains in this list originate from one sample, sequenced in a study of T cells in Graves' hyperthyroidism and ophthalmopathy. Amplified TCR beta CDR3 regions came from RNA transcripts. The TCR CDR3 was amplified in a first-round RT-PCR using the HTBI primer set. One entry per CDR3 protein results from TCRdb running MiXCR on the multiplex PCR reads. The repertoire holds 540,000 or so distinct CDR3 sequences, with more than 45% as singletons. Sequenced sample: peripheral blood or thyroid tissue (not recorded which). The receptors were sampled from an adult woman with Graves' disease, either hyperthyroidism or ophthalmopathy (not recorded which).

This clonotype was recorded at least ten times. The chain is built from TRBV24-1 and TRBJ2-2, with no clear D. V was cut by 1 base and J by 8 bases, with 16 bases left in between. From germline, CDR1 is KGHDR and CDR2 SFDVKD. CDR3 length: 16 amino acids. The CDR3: CATSDFRVKAVGELFF. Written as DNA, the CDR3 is TGTGCCACCAGTGATTTCCGGGTGAAGGCTGTGGGGGAGCTGTTTTTT.

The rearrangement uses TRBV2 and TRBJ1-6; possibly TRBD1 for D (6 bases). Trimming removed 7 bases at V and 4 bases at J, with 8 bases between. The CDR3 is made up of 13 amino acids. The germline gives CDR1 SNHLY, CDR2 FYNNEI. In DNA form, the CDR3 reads TGTGCCAGCATCGGACAGTATAATTCACCCCTCCACTTT. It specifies CASIGQYNSPLHF.

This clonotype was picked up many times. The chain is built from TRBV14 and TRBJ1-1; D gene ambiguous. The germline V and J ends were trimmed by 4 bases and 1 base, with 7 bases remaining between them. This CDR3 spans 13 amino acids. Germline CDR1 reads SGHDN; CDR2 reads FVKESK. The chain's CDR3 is CASSPTANTEAFF. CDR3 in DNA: TGTGCCAGCAGCCCCACAGCGAACACTGAAGCTTTCTTT.

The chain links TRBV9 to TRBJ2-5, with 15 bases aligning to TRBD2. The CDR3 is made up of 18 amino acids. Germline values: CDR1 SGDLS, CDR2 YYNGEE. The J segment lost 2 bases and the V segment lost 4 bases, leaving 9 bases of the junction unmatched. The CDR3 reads CASSLGLAGGIPQETQYF. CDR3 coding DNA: TGTGCCAGCAGCTTGGGACTAGCGGGAGGCATACCTCAAGAGACCCAGTACTTC.

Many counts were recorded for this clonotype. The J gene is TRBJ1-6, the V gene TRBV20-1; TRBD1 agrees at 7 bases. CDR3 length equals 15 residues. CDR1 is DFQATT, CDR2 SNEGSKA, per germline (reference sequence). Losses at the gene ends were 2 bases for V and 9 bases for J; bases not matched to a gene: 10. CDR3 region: CSARPTGVGSSPLHF. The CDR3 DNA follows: TGCAGTGCTAGACCCACAGGGGTCGGCAGTTCACCCCTCCACTTT.

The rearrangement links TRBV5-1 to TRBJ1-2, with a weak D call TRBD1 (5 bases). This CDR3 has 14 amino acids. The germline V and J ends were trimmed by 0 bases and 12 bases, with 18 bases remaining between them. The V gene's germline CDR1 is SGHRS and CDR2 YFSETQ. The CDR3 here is CASSLVGRDFGNTF. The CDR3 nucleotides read TGCGCCAGCAGCTTGGTAGGCAGGGACTTTGGAAACACCTTC.

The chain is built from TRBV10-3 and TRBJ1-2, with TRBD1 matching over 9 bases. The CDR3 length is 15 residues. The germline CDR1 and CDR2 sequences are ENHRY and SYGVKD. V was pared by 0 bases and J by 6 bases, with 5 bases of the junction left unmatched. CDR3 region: CAISESGTGSDGYTF. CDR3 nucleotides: TGTGCCATCAGTGAGTCCGGGACAGGGTCGGATGGCTACACCTTC.

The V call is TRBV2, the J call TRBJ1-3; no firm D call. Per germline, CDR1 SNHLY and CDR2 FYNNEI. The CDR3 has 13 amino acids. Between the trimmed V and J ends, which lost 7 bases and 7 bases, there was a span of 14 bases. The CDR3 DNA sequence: TGTGCCAGCATCCCCGACGCAGCTAACACCATATATTTT. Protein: CASIPDAANTIYF.

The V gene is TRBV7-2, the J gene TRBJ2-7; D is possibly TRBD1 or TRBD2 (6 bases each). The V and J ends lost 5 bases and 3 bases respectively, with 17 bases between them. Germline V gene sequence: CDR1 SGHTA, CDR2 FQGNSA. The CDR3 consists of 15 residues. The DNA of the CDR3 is TGTGCCAGCAGCCCCGTAGGGGGGCTCTACTACGAGCAGTACTTC. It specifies CASSPVGGLYYEQYF.

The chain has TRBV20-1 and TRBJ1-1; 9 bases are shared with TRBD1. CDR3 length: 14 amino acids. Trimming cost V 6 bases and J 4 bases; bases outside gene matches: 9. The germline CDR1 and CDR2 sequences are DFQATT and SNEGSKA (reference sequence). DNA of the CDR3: TGCAGTGCACTACAGGGGGCGGCTGTCACTGAAGCTTTCTTT. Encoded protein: CSALQGAAVTEAFF.

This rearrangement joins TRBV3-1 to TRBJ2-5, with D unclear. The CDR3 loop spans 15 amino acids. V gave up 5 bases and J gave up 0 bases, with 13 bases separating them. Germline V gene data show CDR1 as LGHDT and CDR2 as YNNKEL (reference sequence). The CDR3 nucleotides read TGTGCCAGCAGCTTCGGCATAGGCAACCAAGAGACCCAGTACTTC. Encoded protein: CASSFGIGNQETQYF.

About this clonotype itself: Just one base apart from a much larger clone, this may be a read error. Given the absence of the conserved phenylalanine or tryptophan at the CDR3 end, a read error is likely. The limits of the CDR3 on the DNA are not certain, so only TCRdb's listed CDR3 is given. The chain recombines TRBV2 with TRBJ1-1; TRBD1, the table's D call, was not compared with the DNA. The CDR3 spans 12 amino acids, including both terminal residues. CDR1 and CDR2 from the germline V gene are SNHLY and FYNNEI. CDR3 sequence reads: CASKGQVTEASL.

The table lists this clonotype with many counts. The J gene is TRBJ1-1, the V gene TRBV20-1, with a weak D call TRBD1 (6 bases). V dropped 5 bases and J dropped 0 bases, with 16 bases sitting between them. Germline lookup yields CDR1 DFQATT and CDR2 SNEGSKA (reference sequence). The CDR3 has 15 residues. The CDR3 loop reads CSADKGQPMNTEAFF. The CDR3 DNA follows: TGCAGTGCTGATAAAGGACAGCCGATGAACACTGAAGCTTTCTTT.

The CDR3 nucleotides read TGTGCCATCAGTGAGTCGAGTGATCGGGGATCGCACCTCTATGGCTACACCTTC. Translated: CAISESSDRGSHLYGYTF. The chain couples TRBV10-3 to TRBJ1-2; D is ambiguous. This CDR3 spans 18 amino acids. The V gene lost 0 bases and the J gene lost 4 bases, with 21 bases spanning the gap. Germline V gene sequence: CDR1 ENHRY, CDR2 SYGVKD.

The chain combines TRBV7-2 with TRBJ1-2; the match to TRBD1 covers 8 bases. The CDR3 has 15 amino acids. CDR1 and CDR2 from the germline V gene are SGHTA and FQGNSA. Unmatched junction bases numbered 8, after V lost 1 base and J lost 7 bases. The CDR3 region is CASSLGWQGAGGYTF. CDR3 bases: TGTGCCAGCAGCTTAGGGTGGCAGGGGGCCGGTGGCTACACCTTC.

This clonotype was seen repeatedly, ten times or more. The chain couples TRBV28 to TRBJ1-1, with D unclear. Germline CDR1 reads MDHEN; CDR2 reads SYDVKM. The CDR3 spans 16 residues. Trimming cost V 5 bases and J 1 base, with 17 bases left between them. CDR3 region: CASSGGRGSRNTEAFF. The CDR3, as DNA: TGTGCCAGCAGTGGCGGACGCGGGTCGAGGAACACTGAAGCTTTCTTT.

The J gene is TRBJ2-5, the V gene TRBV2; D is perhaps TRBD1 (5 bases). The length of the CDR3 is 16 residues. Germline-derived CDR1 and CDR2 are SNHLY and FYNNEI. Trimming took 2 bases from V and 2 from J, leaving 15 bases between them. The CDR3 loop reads CASSEPLGRGQETQYF. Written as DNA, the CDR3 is TGTGCCAGCAGTGAACCCCTCGGTAGGGGACAAGAGACCCAGTACTTC.

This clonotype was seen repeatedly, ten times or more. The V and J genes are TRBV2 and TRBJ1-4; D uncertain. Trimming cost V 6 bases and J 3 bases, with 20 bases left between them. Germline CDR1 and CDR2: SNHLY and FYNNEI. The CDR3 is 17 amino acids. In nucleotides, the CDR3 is TGTGCCAGCAGCGCCAAACCAGGACCGACCGCTAATGAAAAACTGTTTTTT. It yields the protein CASSAKPGPTANEKLFF. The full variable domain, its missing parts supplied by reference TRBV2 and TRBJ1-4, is EPEVTQTPSHQVTQMGQEVILRCVPISNHLYFYWYRQILGQKVEFLVSFYNNEISEKSEIFDDQFSVERPDGSNFTLKIRSTKLEDSAMYFCASSAKPGPTANEKLFFGSGTQLSVL.

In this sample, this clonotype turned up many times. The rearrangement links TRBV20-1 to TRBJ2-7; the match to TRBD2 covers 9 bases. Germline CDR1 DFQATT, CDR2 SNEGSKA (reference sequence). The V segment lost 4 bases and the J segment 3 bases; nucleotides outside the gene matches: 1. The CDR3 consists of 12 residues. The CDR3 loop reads CSANSGSYEQYF. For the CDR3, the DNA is TGCAGTGCTAATAGCGGGAGCTACGAGCAGTACTTC.

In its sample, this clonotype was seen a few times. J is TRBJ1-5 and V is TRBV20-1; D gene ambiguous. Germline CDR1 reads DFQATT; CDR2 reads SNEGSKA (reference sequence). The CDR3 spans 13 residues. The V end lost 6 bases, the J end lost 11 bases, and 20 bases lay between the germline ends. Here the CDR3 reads CSATRTSGETQHF. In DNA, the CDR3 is TGCAGTGCAACTAGGACTAGCGGGGAGACCCAGCATTTT.

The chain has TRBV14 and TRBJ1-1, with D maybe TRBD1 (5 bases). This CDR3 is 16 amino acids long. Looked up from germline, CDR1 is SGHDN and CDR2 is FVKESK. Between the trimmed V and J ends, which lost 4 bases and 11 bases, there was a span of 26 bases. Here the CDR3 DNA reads TGTGCCAGCAGCCGAGACACTGCCGGAGCTGGAAGGGGCGCTTTCTTT. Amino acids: CASSRDTAGAGRGAFF.

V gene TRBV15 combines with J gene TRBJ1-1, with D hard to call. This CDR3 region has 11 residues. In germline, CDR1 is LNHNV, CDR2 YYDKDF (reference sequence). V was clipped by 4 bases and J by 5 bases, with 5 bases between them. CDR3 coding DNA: TGTGCCACCAGCATAGGGACTGAAGCTTTCTTT. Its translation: CATSIGTEAFF. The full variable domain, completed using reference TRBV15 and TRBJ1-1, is DAMVIQNPRYQVTQFGKPVTLSCSQTLNHNVMYWYQQKSSQAPKLLFHYYDKDFNNEADTPDNFQSRRPNTSFCFLDIRSPGLGDTAMYLCATSIGTEAFFGQGTRLTVV.

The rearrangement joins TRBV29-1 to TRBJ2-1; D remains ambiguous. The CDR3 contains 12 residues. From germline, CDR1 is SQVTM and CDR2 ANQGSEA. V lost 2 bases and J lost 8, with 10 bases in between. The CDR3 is CSVEIGQYEQFF. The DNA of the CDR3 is TGCAGCGTTGAAATCGGCCAGTATGAGCAGTTCTTC.

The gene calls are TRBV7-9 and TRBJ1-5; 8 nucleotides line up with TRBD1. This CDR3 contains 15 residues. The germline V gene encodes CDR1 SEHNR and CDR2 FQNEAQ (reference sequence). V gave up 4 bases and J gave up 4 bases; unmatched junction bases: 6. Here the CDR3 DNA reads TGTGCCAGCAGCTCGGGGACAGGATGGAATCAGCCCCAGCATTTT. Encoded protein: CASSSGTGWNQPQHF.

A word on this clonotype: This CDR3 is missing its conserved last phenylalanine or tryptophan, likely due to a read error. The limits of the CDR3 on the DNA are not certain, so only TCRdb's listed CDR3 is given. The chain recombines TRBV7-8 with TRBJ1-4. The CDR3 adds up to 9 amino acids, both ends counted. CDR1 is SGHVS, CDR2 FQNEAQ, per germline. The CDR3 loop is CASSLVDSI.

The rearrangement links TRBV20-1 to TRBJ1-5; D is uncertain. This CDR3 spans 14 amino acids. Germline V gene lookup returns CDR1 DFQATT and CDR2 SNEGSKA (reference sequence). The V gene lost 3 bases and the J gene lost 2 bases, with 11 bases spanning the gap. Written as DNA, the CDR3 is TGCAGTGCTAGGGGTCTTTTTGGCAATCAGCCCCAGCATTTT. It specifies CSARGLFGNQPQHF.

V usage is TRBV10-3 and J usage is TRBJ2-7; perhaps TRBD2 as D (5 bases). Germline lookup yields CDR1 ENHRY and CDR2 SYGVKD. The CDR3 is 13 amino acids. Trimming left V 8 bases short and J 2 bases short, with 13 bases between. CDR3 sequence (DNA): TGTGCCATCGGGGAGTTAGGGACCTACGAGCAGTACTTC. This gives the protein CAIGELGTYEQYF.

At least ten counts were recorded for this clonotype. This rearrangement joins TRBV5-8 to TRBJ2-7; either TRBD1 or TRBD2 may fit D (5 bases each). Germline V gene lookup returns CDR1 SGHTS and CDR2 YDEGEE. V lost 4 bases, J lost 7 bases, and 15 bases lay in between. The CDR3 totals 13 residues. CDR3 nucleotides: TGTGCCAGCAGCCACAGGACGGGATATGAGCAGTACTTC. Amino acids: CASSHRTGYEQYF.

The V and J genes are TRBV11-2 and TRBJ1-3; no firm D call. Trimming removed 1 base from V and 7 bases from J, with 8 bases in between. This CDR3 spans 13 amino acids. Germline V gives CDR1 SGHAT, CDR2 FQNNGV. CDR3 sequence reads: CASSLGGQNTIYF. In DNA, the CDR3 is TGTGCCAGCAGCTTAGGAGGGCAGAACACCATATATTTT.

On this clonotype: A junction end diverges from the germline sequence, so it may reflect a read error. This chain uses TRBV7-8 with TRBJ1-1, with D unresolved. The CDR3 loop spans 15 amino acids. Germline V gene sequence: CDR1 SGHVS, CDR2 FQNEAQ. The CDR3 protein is CASSLVGETNTEVFF. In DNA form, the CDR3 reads TGTGCCAGCAGCTTAGTCGGAGAGACGAACACTGAAGTTTTCTTT.

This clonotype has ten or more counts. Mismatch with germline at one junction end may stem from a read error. The CDR3 nucleotides read TGTGCCAGCAGCCAGAACACCGGGGAGCTGTTTTTT. Translating gives CASSQNTGELFF. The chain has TRBV5-1 and TRBJ2-2; D gene ambiguous. The CDR3 is made up of 12 amino acids. CDR1 and CDR2 from the germline V gene are SGHRS and YFSETQ.